Described below is a single T cell receptor beta chain sequence and its context. There is no known antigen for this receptor. Base qualities were left out, and no much larger clone turns up one base away. This sample stems from a study of blood T cell repertoires in COVID-19 (dated by TCRdb to 2018 to 2021). Notes on the research overall: The collaborator samples originated in the United States, Italy and Spain and spanned the acute and convalescent phases of COVID-19. The material from the prospective study consisted of cDNA or gDNA derived from T cells, B-cell-depleted T cells, or PBMCs. Subjects who had been exposed to COVID-19, were actively infected with it, or had recovered from it provided the deeply sampled blood TCRbeta repertoires that made up the dataset. The repertoires were released in a freely available public database intended as a resource for research on the immune response to SARS-CoV-2. The samples were drawn from two sources: the first 160 participants of the ongoing ImmuneRACE study, and 1,000 to 1,500 subjects contributed by 6 global collaborators. The sample metadata nearly always contained a de-identified subject ID, COVID-19 status, age in years and sex. Where available, HLA class I and class II types were obtained from metadata supplied by the sample provider rather than from assay-based typing. What the authors observed across the whole study: The amount of clinical and demographic metadata varied by source and participant and was provided uncurated.

There are 11 amino acids in the CDR3, from cysteine to phenylalanine inclusive. Only the CDR3 region is kept as DNA, spanning 33 bases read in frame from base 1. CDR1 SGHNT and CDR2 YYREEE were looked up in the germline V gene (reference sequence). V loses 3 bases, J loses 11 bases, and the germline ends lie 11 bases apart. Each collaborating institution followed its own protocols to collect whole blood in K2EDTA tubes. For TCRbeta analysis, collaborators shipped samples in one of three forms: frozen whole blood, isolated PBMCs, or DNA extracted from either of those sample types. The immunoSEQ Assay, a bias-controlled multiplex PCR, was used to amplify TCRbeta CDR3 regions from genomic DNA. In the original analysis: Within the assay, amplification of reference gene primers was used to estimate how many nucleated cells each sample contained. Sequence reads were collapsed and filtered to measure the absolute abundance of every unique TCRbeta CDR3 rearrangement. For each sample, productive Simpson clonality was calculated by taking the square root of Simpson's diversity index across productive rearrangements. TCRdb holds this immuneACCESS table with in-frame rearrangements only. Some clones are missing; in checked studies, unresolved V genes explain under half, and the rest has no known cause. The V and J calls and clone size were taken over from that table, and D and trimming were inferred from the DNA. For this sample there are tens of thousands of clones; roughly 89% appear just once. The ten largest clones add up to 5% to 5.5% of the sample.

Sequenced: peripheral blood. This receptor was obtained from a man in his 60s with acute or convalescent COVID-19. The chain couples TRBV5-4 to TRBJ1-1; the D gene lacks a confident call. The nucleotide sequence is TGTGCCAGCAGCTCAGAAGAGACTGCTTTCTTT. The encoded protein is CASSSEETAFF.